These 11 T cell receptor beta chains were sequenced from one sample in a study of patients and donors after allogeneic stem cell transplantation. TCRdb recomputed calls from the RT-PCR reads with MiXCR, one row per CDR3 protein. The sample has about a million distinct CDR3 sequences, more than 15% seen once. The source material was blood, either unsorted or a sorted T cell fraction (not recorded which). These receptors came from a human donor who was either an allogeneic HSCT recipient or a stem cell or donor lymphocyte infusion donor (not recorded which). It is not recorded whose cells these are; they may come from a transplant donor.

This chain connects TRBV5-1 to TRBJ1-1, with 8 bases that match TRBD1. The CDR3 has 17 amino acids. Germline CDR1 is SGHRS and CDR2 is YFSETQ. Germline trimming cut 2 bases from V and 0 bases from J; bases unmatched to any gene: 9. The CDR3 nucleotides are TGCGCCAGCAGCTTCCCTGAAGCACAGGGGGTGAACACTGAAGCTTTCTTT. Translation: CASSFPEAQGVNTEAFF. Variable domain in full (rest from reference TRBV5-1 and TRBJ1-1): KAGVTQTPRYLIKTRGQQVTLSCSPISGHRSVSWYQQTPGQGLQFLFEYFSETQRNKGNFPGRFSGRQFSNSRSEMNVSTLELGDSALYLCASSFPEAQGVNTEAFFGQGTRLTVV.

This clonotype was seen more than once but under ten times. The chain is built from TRBV12-3 or TRBV12-4 and TRBJ2-5, with TRBD1 matching over 8 bases. V dropped 0 bases and J dropped 6; count of bases not matched to a gene: 6. The CDR3 extends over 15 amino acids. The CDR3 reads CASSLAGQGLKTQYF. CDR3 DNA sequence: TGTGCCAGCAGTTTAGCCGGACAGGGCTTGAAGACCCAGTACTTC.

This clonotype has only a few counts. This CDR3 is CSSRTANTEAFF. CDR3 nucleotide sequence: TGCAGCTCCCGGACAGCGAACACTGAAGCTTTCTTT. The genes are TRBV29-1 and TRBJ1-1; tentatively, D is TRBD1 (6 bases). This CDR3 region has 12 residues. Trimming took 8 bases from V and 1 from J, leaving 11 bases between them. The germline CDR1 and CDR2 sequences are SQVTM and ANQGSEA.

This clonotype has a handful of counts. The chain couples TRBV29-1 to TRBJ1-2; D unresolved. The CDR3 length is 13 residues. Trimming stripped 3 bases from V and 3 bases from J, with 11 bases between. Germline loops: CDR1 SQVTM, CDR2 ANQGSEA. The DNA for the CDR3 is TGCAGCGTTGATGACGGTACCGACTATGGCTACACCTTC. Translated: CSVDDGTDYGYTF.

This clonotype was observed a handful of times. This sequence joins TRBV9 and TRBJ1-6, with 8 bases identical to TRBD1. CDR1 is SGDLS and CDR2 is YYNGEE in the germline V gene. The CDR3 loop spans 15 amino acids. V dropped 3 bases and J dropped 7; count of bases not matched to a gene: 6. The CDR3 region is CASSATGTGNSPLHF. The CDR3 DNA reads TGTGCCAGCAGCGCCACCGGGACAGGAAATTCACCCCTCCACTTT.

This sequence joins TRBV28 and TRBJ1-2, with 10 bases fitting TRBD1. V dropped 4 bases and J dropped 8; count of bases not matched to a gene: 7. Germline V gene sequence: CDR1 MDHEN, CDR2 SYDVKM. The CDR3 has 14 residues. DNA for the CDR3: TGTGCCAGCAGTTGGACAGGGGGGGGAATAGGCTACACCTTC. Translation: CASSWTGGGIGYTF.

This clonotype was observed a handful of times. The CDR3 nucleotides read TGTGCCAGCAGCAAAGACACAGATACGCAGTATTTT. The encoded protein is CASSKDTDTQYF. V gene TRBV11-2 combines with J gene TRBJ2-3; D is unclear. This CDR3 has 12 residues. Germline lookup yields CDR1 SGHAT and CDR2 FQNNGV. V dropped 5 bases and J dropped 2 bases, with 5 bases sitting between them.

The chain couples TRBV5-1 to TRBJ1-6, with D maybe TRBD1 (6 bases). The CDR3 length is 14 residues. V was clipped by 3 bases and J by 10 bases, with 14 bases between them. Germline CDR1 SGHRS, CDR2 YFSETQ. Written as DNA, the CDR3 is TGCGCCAGCAGCTCGAGGGGGGATCAGTCACCCCTCCACTTT. This codes for CASSSRGDQSPLHF.

CDR3 nucleotide sequence: TGTGCCAGCAGCTTAGATGCCAGACGCAATCAGCCCCAGCATTTT. Translated, it gives CASSLDARRNQPQHF. The gene calls are TRBV7-2 and TRBJ1-5; D unclear. With 1 base removed from V and 2 bases from J, the gap between germline ends came to 9 bases. The CDR3 is 15 residues long. CDR1 is SGHTA, CDR2 FQGNSA, per germline.

The chain couples TRBV11-2 to TRBJ2-1; 10 nucleotides align to TRBD2. The ends lost 2 bases at V and 6 bases at J; junction bases unmatched: 10. CDR3 length: 17 amino acids. CDR1 is SGHAT and CDR2 is FQNNGV in the germline V gene. The CDR3 sequence: CASSLPSSGRFSNEQFF. In DNA form, the CDR3 reads TGTGCCAGCAGCTTACCCTCTAGCGGGAGATTTAGCAATGAGCAGTTCTTC.

This clonotype was observed a handful of times. A much larger clone differs by one base, so this may be a read error. CDR3 protein: CASSLGNSGNTIYF. The CDR3 DNA reads as TGTGCCAGCAGTTTAGGGAACTCTGGAAACACCATATATTTT. The rearrangement joins TRBV12-3 or TRBV12-4 to TRBJ1-3; D is undetermined. Trimming took off 1 base at V and 0 bases at J, with 4 bases between the two ends. The CDR3 is made up of 14 amino acids.